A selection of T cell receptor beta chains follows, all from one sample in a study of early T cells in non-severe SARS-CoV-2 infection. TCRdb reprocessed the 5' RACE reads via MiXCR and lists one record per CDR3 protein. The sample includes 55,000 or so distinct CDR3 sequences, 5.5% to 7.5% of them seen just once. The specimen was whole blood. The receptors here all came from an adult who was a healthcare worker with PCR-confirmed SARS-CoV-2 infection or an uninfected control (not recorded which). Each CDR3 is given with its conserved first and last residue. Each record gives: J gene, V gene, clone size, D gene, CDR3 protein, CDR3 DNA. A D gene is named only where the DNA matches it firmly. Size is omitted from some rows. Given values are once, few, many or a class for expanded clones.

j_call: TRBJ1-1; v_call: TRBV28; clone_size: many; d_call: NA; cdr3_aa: CASSFQGGKGAFF; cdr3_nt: TGTGCCAGCAGTTTCCAAGGGGGAAAGGGAGCTTTCTTT
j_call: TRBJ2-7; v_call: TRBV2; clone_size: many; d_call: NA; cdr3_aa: CASSEVRSYEQYF; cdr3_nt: TGTGCCAGCAGTGAGGTACGCTCCTACGAGCAGTACTTC
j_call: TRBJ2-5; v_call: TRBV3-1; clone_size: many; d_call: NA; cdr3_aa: CASSQETGQTQYF; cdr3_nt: TGTGCCAGCAGCCAAGAGACAGGTCAGACCCAGTACTTC
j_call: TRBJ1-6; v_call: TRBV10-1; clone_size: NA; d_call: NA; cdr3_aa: CASSESSLENSPLHF; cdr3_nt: TGCGCCAGCAGTGAGTCCAGTTTGGAAAATTCACCCCTCCACTTT
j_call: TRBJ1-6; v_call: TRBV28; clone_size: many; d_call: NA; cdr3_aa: CASSAQGLYNSPLHF; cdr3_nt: TGTGCCAGCAGTGCTCAAGGCCTCTATAATTCACCCCTCCACTTT
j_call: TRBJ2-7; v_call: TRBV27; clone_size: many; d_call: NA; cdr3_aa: CASSFEGREQYF; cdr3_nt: TGTGCCAGCAGTTTCGAAGGAAGAGAGCAGTACTTC
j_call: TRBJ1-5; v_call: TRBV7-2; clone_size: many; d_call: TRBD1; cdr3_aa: CASSDRGPRQPQHF; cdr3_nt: TGTGCCAGCAGCGACAGGGGGCCCCGGCAGCCCCAGCATTTT
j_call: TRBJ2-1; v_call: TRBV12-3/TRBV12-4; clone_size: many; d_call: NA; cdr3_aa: CASSPIGGPNNEQFF; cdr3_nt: TGTGCCAGCAGTCCCATCGGGGGACCGAACAATGAGCAGTTCTTC
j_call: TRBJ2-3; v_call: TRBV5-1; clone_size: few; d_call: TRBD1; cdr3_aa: CASSSQGAVTDTQYF; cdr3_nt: TGCGCCAGCAGCTCACAGGGGGCTGTTACAGATACGCAGTATTTT
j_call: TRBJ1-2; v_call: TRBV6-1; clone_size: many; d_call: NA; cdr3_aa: CASSEFYGYTF; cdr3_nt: TGTGCCAGCAGTGAGTTCTATGGCTACACCTTC
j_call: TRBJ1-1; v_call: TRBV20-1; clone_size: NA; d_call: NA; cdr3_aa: CSAASQGNTEAFF; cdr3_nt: TGCAGTGCTGCATCACAGGGGAACACTGAAGCTTTCTTT
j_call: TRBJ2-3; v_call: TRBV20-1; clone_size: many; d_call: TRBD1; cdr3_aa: CSAQDREGVGDTQYF; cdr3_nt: TGCAGTGCGCAAGACAGGGAAGGAGTTGGAGATACGCAGTATTTT
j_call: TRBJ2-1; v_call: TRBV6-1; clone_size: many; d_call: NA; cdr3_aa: CATLPQQGQAEQFF; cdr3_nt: TGTGCCACTTTGCCCCAGCAGGGCCAGGCTGAGCAGTTCTTC
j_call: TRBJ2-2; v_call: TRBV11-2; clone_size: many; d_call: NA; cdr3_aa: CASSLVNTGELFF; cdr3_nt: TGTGCCAGCAGCCTAGTAAACACCGGGGAGCTGTTTTTT
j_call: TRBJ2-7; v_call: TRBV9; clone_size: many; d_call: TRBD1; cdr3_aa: CASSSAGTGKASYEQYF; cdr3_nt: TGTGCCAGCAGCTCCGCCGGGACAGGGAAGGCCTCCTACGAGCAGTACTTC
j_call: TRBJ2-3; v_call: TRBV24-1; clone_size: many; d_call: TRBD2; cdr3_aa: CATSDRGGLSDTQYF; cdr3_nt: TGTGCCACCAGTGATCGGGGGGGTCTGTCAGATACGCAGTATTTT
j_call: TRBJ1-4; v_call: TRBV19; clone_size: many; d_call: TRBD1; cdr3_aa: CASRARGQVEKLFF; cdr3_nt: TGTGCCAGTAGGGCCCGTGGACAGGTTGAAAAACTGTTTTTT
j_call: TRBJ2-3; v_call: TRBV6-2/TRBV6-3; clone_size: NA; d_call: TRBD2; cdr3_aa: CASTFERGNTDTQYF; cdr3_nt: TGTGCCAGCACCTTCGAGCGGGGGAACACAGATACGCAGTATTTT
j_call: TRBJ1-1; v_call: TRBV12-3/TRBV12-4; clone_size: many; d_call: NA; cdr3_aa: CASSFAGGTEAFF; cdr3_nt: TGTGCCAGCAGTTTCGCGGGCGGAACTGAAGCTTTCTTT
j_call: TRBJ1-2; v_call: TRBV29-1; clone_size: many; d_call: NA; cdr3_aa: CSVEGGYGYTF; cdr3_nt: TGCAGCGTTGAAGGAGGGTATGGCTACACCTTC
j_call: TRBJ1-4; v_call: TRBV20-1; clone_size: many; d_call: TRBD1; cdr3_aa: CSARRDRLFF; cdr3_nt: TGCAGTGCGAGACGGGACAGACTGTTTTTT
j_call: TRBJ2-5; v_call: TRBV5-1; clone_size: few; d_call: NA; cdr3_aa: CASSFGPRGETQYF; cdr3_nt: TGCGCCAGCAGCTTCGGCCCTAGGGGAGAGACCCAGTACTTC
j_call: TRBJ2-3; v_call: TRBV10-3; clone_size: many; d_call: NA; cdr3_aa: CAISESSLADTQYF; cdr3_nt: TGTGCCATCAGTGAGTCCTCGCTAGCAGATACGCAGTATTTT
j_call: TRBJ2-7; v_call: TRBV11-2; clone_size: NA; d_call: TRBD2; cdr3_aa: CASSPGLAGSYEQYF; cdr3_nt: TGTGCCAGCAGCCCCGGGTTAGCGGGTTCCTACGAGCAGTACTTC
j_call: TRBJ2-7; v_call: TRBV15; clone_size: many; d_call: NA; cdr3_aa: CATSREPEDRTYEQYF; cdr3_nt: TGTGCCACCAGCAGGGAACCCGAGGACAGAACCTACGAGCAGTACTTC
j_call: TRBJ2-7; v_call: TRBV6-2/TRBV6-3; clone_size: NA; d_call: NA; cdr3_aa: CASSYSGLEQYF; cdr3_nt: TGTGCCAGCAGTTACTCGGGTCTCGAGCAGTACTTC
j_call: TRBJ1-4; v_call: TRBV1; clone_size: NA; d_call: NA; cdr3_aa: CTSLLQATNEKLFF; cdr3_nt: TGCACCAGTCTCCTTCAAGCAACTAATGAAAAACTGTTTTTT
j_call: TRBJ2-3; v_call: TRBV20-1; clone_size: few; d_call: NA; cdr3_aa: CSASYISGADTQYF; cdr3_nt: TGCAGTGCTAGTTACATTTCAGGAGCCGATACGCAGTATTTT
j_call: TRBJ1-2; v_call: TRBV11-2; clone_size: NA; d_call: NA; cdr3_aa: CASTPGAGYTF; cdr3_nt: TGTGCCAGCACCCCGGGGGCAGGCTACACCTTC
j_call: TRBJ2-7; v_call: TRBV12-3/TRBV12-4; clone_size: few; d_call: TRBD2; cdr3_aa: CASSSSSGGVEQYF; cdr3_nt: TGTGCCAGCAGCTCTTCTAGCGGGGGAGTCGAGCAGTACTTC